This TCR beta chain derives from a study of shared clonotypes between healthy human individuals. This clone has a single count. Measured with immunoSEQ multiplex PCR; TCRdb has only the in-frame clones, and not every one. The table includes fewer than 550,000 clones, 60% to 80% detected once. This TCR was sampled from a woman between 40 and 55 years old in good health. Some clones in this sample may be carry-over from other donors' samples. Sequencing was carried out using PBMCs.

The CDR3 coding sequence is TGTGCCAGCAGCCACGGGGCTACTGCCATCTACGAGCAGTACTTC. It specifies CASSHGATAIYEQYF. The chain recombines TRBV11-2 with TRBJ2-7, with D tentatively TRBD1 or TRBD2 (5 bases each). This CDR3 region has 15 residues. Trimming removed 5 bases from V and 3 bases from J, with 17 bases in between. Per the germline V gene, CDR1 is SGHAT and CDR2 is FQNNGV.